This T cell receptor (beta chain) derives from a study of early T cells in non-severe SARS-CoV-2 infection. Study as a whole: Sequencing of bulk RNA from unsorted whole blood was done, without chain pairing.

As part of library construction, unique molecular identifiers were attached to individual cDNA molecules. Using its own MiXCR run on the 5' RACE reads, TCRdb lists one record per CDR3 protein. The sample lists 45,000 or so distinct CDR3 sequences; approximately 10% were seen once. With regard to this clonotype: The junction and the germline gene differ at one end; a read error may be behind it.

Germline CDR1 is LGHNA and CDR2 is YSLEER. The CDR3 consists of 16 residues. Source material: whole blood. This rearrangement joins TRBV4-3 to TRBJ1-4; perhaps TRBD1 as D (6 bases). The source is an adult who was a healthcare worker with PCR-confirmed SARS-CoV-2 infection or an uninfected control (not recorded which). CDR3 bases: TGCGCCAGCACCCAAGAAAGGACAGTCCATAATGAAAAACTGTTTTTT. Amino acid sequence: CASTQERTVHNEKLFF.